Sequencing of this T cell receptor (beta chain) was carried out in a study of T cell repertoires in cytomegalovirus infection (dated by TCRdb to between 2018 and 2021). About the study as a whole: Peptide stimulations targeted recently identified HLA-C-restricted CMV epitopes, whose presentation resists viral immunomodulation, together with well-studied HLA-B-restricted epitopes. Donor HLA type was relevant to the analysis, because carriage of CMV infection together with the matching HLA type was indicated by public TCR beta signatures.

The paper's findings and limits, for the study overall: The ex vivo response was dominated by HLA-C-restricted CMV-specific TCR beta clonotypes, which also provided the single most frequent clonotype in two of eight donors. Carriers of CMV infection plus the relevant HLA type were discriminated by the cumulative frequency of public TCR beta family members in the study cohort and in an independent roughly 400-donor cohort.

Sequenced on an Illumina HiSeq 1500. TCRdb ran its own pipeline on the public reads, namely fastp trimming at Q25 and MiXCR clone calling, and kept in-frame beta chains. Merged by CDR3 protein, the rows form single entries marked with the most common genes and DNA. Recorded for this sample are roughly 500,000 distinct CDR3 sequences; under 55% of them occurred a single time. The ten biggest clones cover approximately 40% of the sample. The CDR3 spans 15 residues, from the cysteine through the phenylalanine. The sequence is cut down to CDR3 DNA, 45 bases in frame from base 1. Trimming accounts for 5 bases at V and 5 bases at J, while the number of junction bases matched to no gene is 9. CDR1 and CDR2 were assigned from the germline V gene as SGHVS and FNYEAQ. The treatment or condition label on this specimen signifies: in vitro stimulation with specific CMV peptide epitopes to enrich CMV-specific T cells.

A word on this clonotype: The antigen it recognizes is unknown. Base-call qualities are not available, and no considerably larger clone is one nucleotide away.

This receptor chain uses TRBV7-6 and TRBJ2-5; 9 central bases correspond to TRBD2. The receptor was isolated from a human donor in good health (CMV status not recorded). Some clones in this sample may be carry-over from other donors' samples. Sequencing was performed on cultured PBMCs, taken from culture after CMV antigen stimulation. In nucleotide form, the sequence is TGTGCCAGCAGCCCACTTAGCGGGAGTCGGGAGACCCAGTACTTC. This is translated as CASSPLSGSRETQYF. The full variable domain, with segments outside the CDR3 supplied by the reference TRBV7-6 and TRBJ2-5 proteins, appears as GAGVSQSPRYKVTKRGQDVALRCDPISGHVSLYWYRQALGQGPEFLTYFNYEAQQDKSGLPNDRFSAERPEGSISTLTIQRTEQRDSAMYRCASSPLSGSRETQYFGPGTRLLVL.